These 12 T cell receptor beta chains came from one sample sequenced in a study of blood T cell repertoires in COVID-19. Produced via immunoSEQ multiplex PCR; TCRdb's table is partial and in-frame only. The table has fewer than 200,000 clones, approximately 84% seen once. Material: peripheral blood. The receptors stem from a woman aged 80 or over with acute or convalescent COVID-19.

This sequence joins TRBV15 and TRBJ2-2; D not resolved. The V gene lost 5 bases and the J gene lost 2 bases, with 6 bases spanning the gap. Germline V CDR1 and CDR2: LNHNV, YYDKDF (reference sequence). The CDR3 contains 13 residues. This CDR3 is CATSPYNTGELFF. The CDR3 DNA reads as TGTGCCACCAGCCCCTACAACACCGGGGAGCTGTTTTTT.

This clone was seen only a few times. This rearrangement joins TRBV6-5 to TRBJ2-1; 9 bases agree with TRBD2. CDR1 is MNHEY and CDR2 is SVGAGI in the germline V gene. The V segment lost 0 bases and the J segment 7 bases; nucleotides outside the gene matches: 1. The CDR3 runs 14 residues. The CDR3 DNA reads TGTGCCAGCAGTTACTCGACTAGCGGTAATGAGCAGTTCTTC. Its translation: CASSYSTSGNEQFF.

The chain combines TRBV7-9 with TRBJ2-5; 11 bases align to TRBD2. The V gene end was trimmed by 3 bases and the J gene end by 4 bases; junction bases not matched to a gene: 1. Germline lookup yields CDR1 SEHNR and CDR2 FQNEAQ (reference sequence). The CDR3 runs to 14 residues. Here the CDR3 DNA reads TGTGCCAGCAGCTTCGGGACTAGCGGAGAGACCCAGTACTTC. Its translation is CASSFGTSGETQYF.

The chain joins TRBV4-3 to TRBJ1-4, with D unresolved. Germline CDR1 reads LGHNA; CDR2 reads YSLEER. The CDR3 is 18 residues long. The V and J ends lost 0 bases and 7 bases respectively, with 21 bases between them. CDR3 bases: TGCGCCAGCAGCCAAGACCCCGACACGGGAAGAGTGGGTGAAAAACTGTTTTTT. Translating gives CASSQDPDTGRVGEKLFF.

This chain connects TRBV19 to TRBJ1-2; no firm D call. Trimming removed 6 bases from V and 0 bases from J, with 8 bases in between. CDR1 and CDR2 from the germline V gene are LNHDA and SQIVND (reference sequence). There are 13 residues in the CDR3. CDR3 sequence reads: CASSQTANYGYTF. The CDR3 region has the DNA TGTGCCAGTAGCCAAACAGCTAACTATGGCTACACCTTC.

This chain connects TRBV7-2 to TRBJ1-1, with D tentatively TRBD1 (5 bases). Trimming stripped 2 bases from V and 4 bases from J, with 14 bases between. Germline V gene lookup returns CDR1 SGHTA and CDR2 FQGNSA. This CDR3 contains 15 residues. The CDR3 sequence: CASSLPLRERTEAFF. CDR3 nucleotides: TGTGCCAGCAGCTTACCTCTCAGGGAACGCACTGAAGCTTTCTTT.

Turning to this clone: This sample also contains other DNA sequences that code for the same CDR3. V is TRBV19 and J is TRBJ2-7; D may be TRBD2 (6 bases). Germline V gives CDR1 LNHDA, CDR2 SQIVND (reference sequence). V was trimmed by 5 bases and J by 2 bases, leaving 10 bases between them. This CDR3 has 13 amino acids. DNA of the CDR3: TGTGCCAGTAGTGGGACTGGTACCTACGAGCAGTACTTC. Residues: CASSGTGTYEQYF.

V and J are TRBV6-5 and TRBJ2-5; possible D gene TRBD1, 5 bases. The CDR3 has 15 amino acids. Germline V gene sequence: CDR1 MNHEY, CDR2 SVGAGI. V dropped 3 bases and J dropped 5 bases, with 16 bases sitting between them. The CDR3 loop reads CASSYRGQSLETQYF. The CDR3 DNA reads TGTGCCAGCAGTTATAGGGGTCAGAGTCTGGAGACCCAGTACTTC.

The chain is built from TRBV6-2 or TRBV6-3 and TRBJ2-7, with TRBD2 as a possible D gene (6 bases). The V end was cut by 1 base, the J end by 2 bases, with 9 bases between. Germline CDR1 and CDR2: MNHEY and SVGEGT. The CDR3 has 14 residues. The CDR3 protein is CASSYYGSAYEQYF. CDR3 sequence (DNA): TGTGCCAGCAGTTACTACGGGAGCGCCTACGAGCAGTACTTC.

This rearrangement joins TRBV29-1 to TRBJ1-1; TRBD1 matches at 7 bases. This CDR3 comprises 11 residues. Germline V CDR1 and CDR2: SQVTM, ANQGSEA. V dropped 4 bases and J dropped 8; count of bases not matched to a gene: 4. The CDR3 protein is CSVAGQAEAFF. The CDR3 DNA follows: TGCAGCGTTGCCGGACAGGCGGAAGCTTTCTTT.

The J gene is TRBJ1-3, the V gene TRBV10-2; TRBD1 matches at 8 bases. CDR3 length: 16 amino acids. The ends lost 1 base at V and 0 bases at J; junction bases unmatched: 2. Germline values: CDR1 WSHSY, CDR2 SAAADI. CDR3 sequence (DNA): TGCGCCAGCAGTGAGTTTACAGGGGGCTCTGGAAACACCATATATTTT. It codes for CASSEFTGGSGNTIYF.

This clone was recorded a few times. The V gene is TRBV9, the J gene TRBJ1-2; 7 bases align to TRBD1. The CDR3 is 14 residues long. V shed 4 bases, J shed 6 bases, and the junction held 9 bases outside the gene matches. Per germline, CDR1 SGDLS and CDR2 YYNGEE. CDR3 DNA sequence: TGTGCCAGCAGCCCCCAGGGACAGCTGAATGGCTACACCTTC. It is translated as CASSPQGQLNGYTF.